What follows are 21 T cell receptor beta chains derived from one specimen sequenced in a study of blood T cells in healthy people across ages. With a J-beta primer mix and a sample-barcoded 5' primer, a second PCR ran about 6 to 11 cycles. Using its own MiXCR run on the 5' RACE reads, TCRdb lists one record per CDR3 protein. This table holds about a million distinct CDR3 sequences, about two fifths found once. Sequencing was performed on blood. The receptors originated from a man between 18 and 35 years old in good health.

The chain has TRBV30 and TRBJ1-4; D gene ambiguous. Germline CDR1 is GTSNPN and CDR2 is SVGIG (reference sequence). The CDR3 loop spans 13 amino acids. Trimming removed 2 bases at V and 6 bases at J, with 10 bases between. CDR3 in amino acids: CAWSPSSYEKLFF. CDR3 bases: TGTGCCTGGAGTCCGAGTTCCTATGAAAAACTGTTTTTT.

This clonotype was detected ten times or more. The rearrangement uses TRBV29-1 and TRBJ2-1; possible D gene TRBD2, 5 bases. From germline, CDR1 is SQVTM and CDR2 ANQGSEA. Trimming took 6 bases from V and 8 from J, leaving 17 bases between them. CDR3 length: 13 residues. As DNA, the CDR3 is TGCAGCGTACGAAACGGACTTAAACATGAGCAGTTCTTC. It codes for CSVRNGLKHEQFF.

This sequence joins TRBV15 and TRBJ2-5; 9 bases fit TRBD1. The V gene's germline CDR1 is LNHNV and CDR2 YYDKDF (reference sequence). The junction had 22 bases not matched to a gene; V was cut back by 6 bases and J by 11 bases. The CDR3 has 17 residues. The CDR3 is CATSLSPGQGPYNEQYF. Here the CDR3 DNA reads TGTGCCACCAGTCTTTCGCCGGGACAGGGCCCCTACAATGAGCAGTACTTC.

The J gene is TRBJ1-2, the V gene TRBV12-3 or TRBV12-4; D not resolved. Trimming left V 5 bases short and J 8 bases short, with 12 bases between. The CDR3 is 12 residues long. CDR3 coding DNA: TGTGCCAGCAGTATGGGAGTTTGGGGCTACACCTTC. Translating it yields CASSMGVWGYTF.

The chain combines TRBV7-8 with TRBJ2-2; D unresolved. Germline loops: CDR1 SGHVS, CDR2 FQNEAQ. With 10 bases removed from V and 2 bases from J, the gap between germline ends came to 14 bases. There are 14 residues in the CDR3. The CDR3 sequence is CATRPGSNTGELFF. Written as DNA, the CDR3 is TGTGCCACCCGCCCAGGATCTAACACCGGGGAGCTGTTTTTT.

The chain combines TRBV11-2 with TRBJ2-1; D is unresolved. The end of the DNA aligns better with TRBJ2-7, so the J call may be wrong. CDR3 length equals 15 residues. Germline CDR1 and CDR2: SGHAT and FQNNGV. This CDR3 reads CASSASPGYYNEQYF. CDR3 nucleotide sequence: TGTGCCAGCAGCGCAAGCCCCGGGTACTACAATGAGCAGTACTTC.

In nucleotides, the CDR3 is TGTGCCAGCAGCGGGTTTTTGTCGGGACAGGGCGTCCACGAGCAGTACTTC. Translation gives CASSGFLSGQGVHEQYF. The gene calls are TRBV7-9 and TRBJ2-7, with 9 positions matching TRBD1. CDR1 SEHNR and CDR2 FQNEAQ come from the germline V gene (reference sequence). Losses at the gene ends were 5 bases for V and 5 bases for J; bases not matched to a gene: 16. The CDR3 runs 17 residues.

The chain recombines TRBV25-1 with TRBJ2-5, with 7 nucleotides matching TRBD1. The germline CDR1 and CDR2 sequences are MGHDK and SYGVNS. The CDR3 consists of 16 residues. With V trimmed by 1 base and J by 2 bases, 7 bases remained unmatched. In DNA, the CDR3 is TGTGCCAGCAGTGAATGGTCGGGCAGGGGGCAAGAGACCCAGTACTTC. This sequence encodes CASSEWSGRGQETQYF.

In this sample, this clonotype turned up a few times. This chain uses TRBV12-3 or TRBV12-4 with TRBJ2-5; D is possibly TRBD2 (5 bases). The CDR3 runs to 16 residues. V shed 2 bases and J shed 0 bases, with 13 bases lying between them. The CDR3 bases are TGTGCCAGCAGTTTATGGGGAGAGGAGTACCAAGAGACCCAGTACTTC. Its protein is CASSLWGEEYQETQYF.

CDR3 protein: CASSYRSPPNTGELFF. In DNA form, the CDR3 reads TGTGCCAGCAGTTACCGGTCACCACCGAACACCGGGGAGCTGTTTTTT. The chain is built from TRBV6-5 and TRBJ2-2; D unclear. Trimming took 2 bases from V and 0 from J, leaving 10 bases between them. Germline V gene lookup returns CDR1 MNHEY and CDR2 SVGAGI. The CDR3 is 16 residues long.

This sequence joins TRBV3-1 and TRBJ1-2; perhaps TRBD1 as D (5 bases). Germline assignment: CDR1 LGHDT and CDR2 YNNKEL (reference sequence). There are 14 residues in the CDR3. V lost 7 bases and J 2 bases, leaving 14 bases between the germline ends. CDR3 nucleotide sequence: TGTGCCAGCACCCTATTGGGGGGAAACTATGGCTACACCTTC. It is translated as CASTLLGGNYGYTF.

In DNA, the CDR3 is TGTGCCAGCAGCCATTGGAACACTGAAGCTTTCTTT. As protein: CASSHWNTEAFF. The J gene is TRBJ1-1, the V gene TRBV3-1; D call uncertain. With 3 bases removed from V and 1 base from J, the gap between germline ends came to 3 bases. CDR1 and CDR2 (germline): LGHDT, YNNKEL (reference sequence). The CDR3 loop spans 12 amino acids.

This clonotype was seen repeatedly, ten times or more. The CDR3: CASSQVEANYGYTF. The CDR3, as DNA: TGCGCCAGCAGCCAAGTAGAGGCTAACTATGGCTACACCTTC. V gene TRBV4-3 combines with J gene TRBJ1-2; D unresolved. Trimming pared 1 base from V and 0 bases from J, leaving 6 bases between. The CDR3 length is 14 residues. CDR1 is LGHNA and CDR2 is YSLEER in the germline V gene.

The genes are TRBV7-9 and TRBJ2-1; D not resolved. Trimming took 5 bases from V and 5 from J, leaving 10 bases between them. This CDR3 spans 13 amino acids. CDR1 SEHNR and CDR2 FQNEAQ come from the germline V gene (reference sequence). The CDR3, as DNA: TGTGCCAGCAGCCGAAAGGTTGACAATGAGCAGTTCTTC. Amino acid sequence: CASSRKVDNEQFF.

This clonotype has at least ten counts. This chain uses TRBV29-1 with TRBJ2-3, with 15 bases aligning to TRBD2. After removal of 7 bases from V and 3 bases from J, the junction contained 14 bases not matched to a gene. This CDR3 region has 18 residues. Germline CDR1 and CDR2: SQVTM and ANQGSEA. CDR3 sequence reads: CSATRTSGGVTQTDTQYF. The CDR3 region has the DNA TGCAGCGCCACTCGGACTAGCGGGGGGGTCACTCAAACAGATACGCAGTATTTT.

Worth noting for this clonotype: One junction end disagrees with the germline gene, perhaps due to a read error. The chain has TRBV20-1 and TRBJ1-2, with unresolved D. The CDR3 is 15 residues long. Looked up from germline, CDR1 is DFQATT and CDR2 is SNEGSKA (reference sequence). In nucleotides, the CDR3 is TGCAGTGCGAGAACCAGGCAGGATAACAACTATGACTACACCTTC. It translates to CSARTRQDNNYDYTF.

The V gene is TRBV4-2, the J gene TRBJ1-6, with D uncertain. The CDR3 is made up of 14 amino acids. Per the germline V gene, CDR1 is LGHNA and CDR2 is YNFKEQ. V was clipped by 0 bases and J by 11 bases, with 11 bases between them. CDR3 nucleotides: TGTGCCAGCAGCCAAGATGTTCAGGAGCCACCCCTCCACTTT. It translates to CASSQDVQEPPLHF.

About this clonotype itself: A much larger clone differs from this one at a single base, so this may be a read error. This chain joins TRBV12-3 or TRBV12-4 and TRBJ2-3; D gene unclear. The CDR3 sequence is 11 residues long. Trimming cost V 8 bases and J 4 bases, with 7 bases left between them. CDR3 sequence: CASGNSDTQYF. For the CDR3, the DNA is TGTGCCAGCGGGAACTCAGATACGCAGTATTTT.

For this clonotype: A clone one base away is much larger, so this may be a read error. V and J are TRBV12-3 or TRBV12-4 and TRBJ2-3; weak D call: TRBD2 (5 bases). V was pared by 4 bases and J by 4 bases, with 18 bases between. This CDR3 comprises 16 residues. Written as DNA, the CDR3 is TGTGCCAGCAGTTCTCAAGCGAGGGTAATGGCAGATACGCAGTATTTT. As protein: CASSSQARVMADTQYF.

This clonotype has more than one count but fewer than ten. The V gene is TRBV6-5, the J gene TRBJ2-6, with D uncertain. Trimming pared 0 bases from V and 0 bases from J, leaving 15 bases between. Germline V gene sequence: CDR1 MNHEY, CDR2 SVGAGI. This CDR3 has 19 amino acids. The CDR3 is CASSYSEFRFSSGANVLTF. The CDR3 DNA reads TGTGCCAGCAGTTACTCGGAATTTAGGTTTAGCTCTGGGGCCAACGTCCTGACTTTC.

The sample holds a few counts of this clonotype. V is TRBV2 and J is TRBJ1-2, with 10 nucleotides matching TRBD1. Germline CDR1 SNHLY, CDR2 FYNNEI. The CDR3 is 16 residues long. V lost 6 bases, J lost 3 bases, and 10 bases stayed unmatched. The CDR3 loop is CASSYSGTGDYYGYTF. CDR3 nucleotide sequence: TGTGCCAGCAGCTACTCCGGGACAGGGGATTACTATGGCTACACCTTC.